Listed below are T cell receptor beta chains from one sample, sequenced in a study of blood T cells in healthy people across ages. One entry per CDR3 protein results from TCRdb running MiXCR on the 5' RACE reads. Seen here are roughly 680,000 distinct CDR3 sequences, about 52% observed once, and the top ten hold 25% to 35%. The specimen was blood. These receptors were obtained from a woman aged 55-69 years in good health. CDR3s include the opening cysteine and the closing phenylalanine or tryptophan. A D gene is named only where the DNA matches it firmly. Some rows mark clone size as missing; the rest say once, few, many or name a class of expanded clone.

abundance,j_gene,v_gene,d_gene,CDR3aa,CDR3nt
few,TRBJ2-1,TRBV30,NA,CAWSGPDLFF,TGTGCCTGGAGTGGACCCGACTTGTTCTTC
NA,TRBJ2-1,TRBV29-1,TRBD2,CSVETSGPSSYNEQFF,TGCAGCGTCGAGACTAGCGGGCCGAGCTCCTACAATGAGCAGTTCTTC
NA,TRBJ1-5,TRBV27,TRBD1,CASSETGRKGNQPQHF,TGTGCCAGCAGTGAGACAGGGAGGAAGGGCAATCAGCCCCAGCATTTT
once,TRBJ2-5,TRBV5-1,NA,CASTLSSSYNEQYF,TGCGCCAGCACGCTCTCGAGCTCCTACAATGAGCAGTACTTC
NA,TRBJ2-7,TRBV4-2,TRBD2,CASSRGLAGREGTSCEQYF,TGTGCCAGCAGCCGGGGACTAGCGGGACGAGAGGGAACCTCCTGCGAGCAGTACTTC
once,TRBJ2-7,TRBV4-1,TRBD1,CASSQLPTGVYEQYF,TGCGCCAGCAGCCAACTACCGACAGGGGTCTACGAGCAGTACTTC
NA,TRBJ1-6,TRBV18,TRBD1,CASSPQTGADSPLHF,TGTGCCAGCTCACCACAGACAGGGGCCGATTCACCCCTCCACTTT
NA,TRBJ2-7,TRBV20-1,NA,CSAALSGRLYEQYF,TGCAGTGCTGCCCTGAGTGGACGCCTTTACGAGCAGTACTTC
NA,TRBJ2-1,TRBV10-3,TRBD2,CATSTSGSAPTYNEQFF,TGTGCCACATCTACTAGCGGGAGCGCTCCAACCTACAATGAGCAGTTCTTC
NA,TRBJ2-7,TRBV6-2/TRBV6-3,TRBD2,CASSWTTSGRALGHNEQYF,TGTGCCAGCAGTTGGACGACTAGCGGGAGGGCCCTCGGGCACAATGAGCAGTACTTC
many,TRBJ2-7,TRBV9,NA,CASSVAAVSSYEQYF,TGTGCCAGCAGCGTAGCGGCAGTCAGCTCCTACGAGCAGTACTTC
NA,TRBJ1-2,TRBV7-3,NA,CASSGGPGDGYTF,TGTGCCAGCAGCGGCGGGCCCGGGGATGGCTACACCTTC
few,TRBJ2-1,TRBV20-1,TRBD1,CSARGQLSSYNEQFF,TGCAGTGCCAGGGGACAGTTGAGCTCCTACAATGAGCAGTTCTTC
few,TRBJ2-2,TRBV7-9,TRBD2,CASSSRTSTNTGELFF,TGTGCCAGCAGCTCGCGGACTAGCACTAACACCGGGGAGCTGTTTTTT
NA,TRBJ1-3,TRBV7-3,NA,CASSLGGPGNTIYF,TGTGCCAGCAGCTTAGGGGGACCTGGAAACACCATATATTTT
NA,TRBJ2-1,TRBV10-3,NA,CATGSGFPNVQFF,TGTGCCACCGGAAGCGGCTTCCCGAATGTGCAGTTCTTC
NA,TRBJ2-5,TRBV2,NA,CASSERLGTYNEQYF,TGTGCCAGCAGTGAGCGACTAGGAACCTACAATGAGCAGTACTTC
NA,TRBJ1-2,TRBV6-1,TRBD1,CASIDRQGNYGYTF,TGTGCCAGCATTGATCGACAGGGTAACTATGGCTACACCTTC
NA,TRBJ1-2,TRBV5-1,NA,CASSSPPGQWGYTF,TGCGCCAGCAGCTCCCCCCCGGGACAATGGGGCTACACCTTC
NA,TRBJ1-5,TRBV20-1,TRBD1,CSARSTGGQPQHF,TGCAGTGCTAGGTCCACAGGGGGTCAGCCCCAGCATTTT
NA,TRBJ1-4,TRBV2,NA,CASSGQTTNEKLFF,TGTGCCAGCAGCGGCCAGACAACTAATGAAAAACTGTTTTTT
NA,TRBJ2-1,TRBV6-1,TRBD2,CASSDPGTRNEQFF,TGTGCCAGCAGTGACCCCGGGACTAGAAACGAGCAGTTCTTC
few,TRBJ2-3,TRBV7-2,TRBD1,CASRLQGATDTQYF,TGTGCCAGCAGATTACAGGGGGCTACAGATACGCAGTATTTT
NA,TRBJ2-1,TRBV4-3,TRBD1,CASSQGSGGRYNEQFF,TGCGCCAGCAGCCAAGGTTCAGGGGGCCGATACAATGAGCAGTTCTTC
NA,TRBJ1-1,TRBV10-3,NA,CAISQVNTEAFF,TGTGCCATCAGCCAGGTGAACACTGAAGCTTTCTTT
few,TRBJ2-5,TRBV7-9,NA,CASSYGTSQETQYF,TGTGCCAGCAGCTACGGGACAAGTCAAGAGACCCAGTACTTC
few,TRBJ2-5,TRBV29-1,NA,CSVVEVGLQETQYF,TGCAGCGTTGTTGAGGTGGGCCTACAAGAGACCCAGTACTTC
NA,TRBJ2-7,TRBV4-2,TRBD2,CASSFTGTSGATYEQYF,TGTGCCAGCAGCTTTACTGGGACTAGCGGGGCAACCTACGAGCAGTACTTC
NA,TRBJ2-3,TRBV28,TRBD2,CASPSGRSVTDTQYF,TGTGCCAGCCCTAGCGGGAGAAGTGTCACAGATACGCAGTATTTT
NA,TRBJ2-5,TRBV20-1,TRBD1,CSAQTGTGETQYF,TGCAGTGCTCAAACCGGGACAGGAGAGACCCAGTACTTC
few,TRBJ1-1,TRBV7-2,NA,CASSLVVTADTEAFF,TGTGCCAGCAGCTTAGTGGTTACCGCTGACACTGAAGCTTTCTTT
once,TRBJ1-5,TRBV28,TRBD1,CASSSVTGTGGHYSNQPQHF,TGTGCCAGCAGTTCCGTTACCGGGACAGGGGGACATTATAGCAATCAGCCCCAGCATTTT
NA,TRBJ2-7,TRBV9,NA,CASSRTSIPLTEQYF,TGTGCCAGCAGTCGAACGTCGATCCCACTTACCGAGCAGTACTTC
NA,TRBJ1-2,TRBV6-5,NA,CASAGTNNYGYTF,TGTGCCAGCGCGGGGACTAATAACTATGGCTACACCTTC
NA,TRBJ2-5,TRBV20-1,TRBD1,CSARDPGKGAETQYF,TGCAGTGCTAGAGATCCCGGGAAGGGGGCAGAGACCCAGTACTTC
few,TRBJ2-1,TRBV25-1,TRBD2,CASSEYATSGIDEQFF,TGTGCCAGCAGTGAATACGCGACTAGCGGGATTGATGAGCAGTTCTTC
NA,TRBJ2-1,TRBV9,TRBD2,CASKLAGGPVLRAASSYNEQFF,TGTGCCAGCAAATTAGCGGGAGGGCCTGTTCTGAGAGCGGCTAGCTCCTACAATGAGCAGTTCTTC
NA,TRBJ2-5,TRBV7-9,NA,CASSPDSPWETQYF,TGTGCCAGCAGCCCGGACAGCCCTTGGGAGACCCAGTACTTC
few,TRBJ2-1,TRBV5-1,TRBD2,CASRRGTSGNYNEQFF,TGCGCCAGCAGGCGCGGGACTAGCGGAAACTACAATGAGCAGTTCTTC
NA,TRBJ2-3,TRBV20-1,NA,CSVPPTGSATDTQYF,TGCAGTGTTCCTCCCACAGGCTCTGCCACAGATACGCAGTATTTT
few,TRBJ2-1,TRBV4-1,TRBD2,CASSHTGEGDEQFF,TGCGCCAGCAGCCACACCGGGGAGGGCGATGAGCAGTTCTTC
few,TRBJ2-1,TRBV5-1,TRBD2,CASSLAAGVSYNEQFF,TGCGCCAGCAGCTTGGCCGCGGGAGTCTCCTACAATGAGCAGTTCTTC
NA,TRBJ2-7,TRBV27,TRBD1,CASSLARDRYEQYF,TGTGCCAGCAGTTTGGCCAGGGACAGGTACGAGCAGTACTTC
few,TRBJ2-7,TRBV5-1,NA,CASSLRDASYEQYF,TGCGCCAGCAGCCTCCGGGACGCTTCCTACGAGCAGTACTTC
NA,TRBJ2-7,TRBV29-1,NA,CSVGTSSYEQYF,TGCAGCGTCGGGACATCTTCCTACGAGCAGTACTTC
few,TRBJ2-1,TRBV28,NA,CASRRITGHEQFF,TGTGCCAGCAGAAGAATAACAGGGCACGAGCAGTTCTTC
few,TRBJ1-1,TRBV28,NA,CAIRRGRITEAFF,TGTGCCATTCGACGGGGGAGGATCACTGAAGCTTTCTTT
few,TRBJ2-5,TRBV20-1,NA,CSARDWMGETQYF,TGCAGTGCTAGAGATTGGATGGGTGAGACCCAGTACTTC
NA,TRBJ2-1,TRBV20-1,TRBD2,CSAIIAGWSHNEQFF,TGCAGTGCTATTATAGCGGGCTGGTCCCACAATGAGCAGTTCTTC
NA,TRBJ2-7,TRBV3-1,TRBD2,CASSQRSGRAGEQYF,TGTGCCAGCAGCCAAAGGAGCGGGAGGGCGGGCGAGCAGTACTTC
NA,TRBJ2-1,TRBV11-1,TRBD2,CASSFDPREGEQFF,TGTGCCAGCAGCTTCGACCCTAGGGAGGGGGAGCAGTTCTTC
NA,TRBJ1-4,TRBV3-1,NA,CASSQARLGALNEKLFF,TGTGCCAGCAGCCAAGCGCGACTGGGGGCGCTTAATGAAAAACTGTTTTTT
few,TRBJ2-3,TRBV21-1,NA,CASSFLDAFRLTDTQYF,TGTGCCAGCAGCTTTCTGGACGCGTTCCGCTTAACAGATACGCAGTATTTT
few,TRBJ2-7,TRBV6-5,NA,CASRPGTRTYEQYF,TGTGCCAGCAGACCCGGGACACGGACCTACGAGCAGTACTTC
few,TRBJ2-1,TRBV15,TRBD1,CATSLRGGRVKNEQFF,TGTGCCACCAGTCTCCGAGGGGGCAGGGTAAAGAATGAGCAGTTCTTC
NA,TRBJ1-5,TRBV29-1,NA,CSVLGGDSNQPQHF,TGCAGCGTTCTCGGGGGAGATAGCAATCAGCCCCAGCATTTT
NA,TRBJ2-7,TRBV3-1,TRBD1,CASSQAGQVNNEQYF,TGTGCCAGCAGCCAAGCGGGACAGGTGAACAATGAGCAGTACTTC
NA,TRBJ2-7,TRBV11-2,NA,CASSLNLGGAYEQYF,TGTGCCAGCAGCTTAAATCTAGGGGGAGCCTACGAGCAGTACTTC
NA,TRBJ2-7,TRBV3-1,TRBD2,CASSHGQREKQYF,TGTGCCAGCAGCCATGGTCAGCGGGAGAAGCAGTACTTC
NA,TRBJ2-7,TRBV2,TRBD1,CASRIGQGAYEQYF,TGTGCCAGCAGAATCGGACAGGGCGCCTACGAGCAGTACTTC